This T cell receptor (beta chain) comes out of a study of cytomegalovirus exposure and HLA in healthy donors. Study in general: A preliminary data release comprised tens of millions of unique TCRs obtained from HLA-typed donors.

A remark on this clone: Its antigen is unknown.

PCR primers comprised 60 Vbeta and 13 Jbeta primers. The table came from immunoSEQ multiplex PCR; TCRdb's copy has only in-frame clones and leaves some out. The table lists tens of thousands of clones, 75% of them singletons. General study results and limits: TCR beta chain V- and J-gene trimming was linked, in a later analysis, to a missense variant in DCLRE1C. Roughly uniform depth of sequencing across donors was assumed in presence/absence analyses.

This CDR3 comprises 15 residues. The germline V gene has CDR1 MNHEY and CDR2 SVGAGI. The junction had 4 bases not matched to a gene; V was cut back by 5 bases and J by 5 bases. Sequenced: PBMCs. The V call is TRBV6-5, the J call TRBJ1-5, with 12 bases aligning to TRBD1. This TCR derives from a woman in her forties in good health and CMV-seronegative. The CDR3 region is CASSRGTGGDQPQHF. The CDR3 DNA follows: TGTGCCAGCAGTCGCGGGACAGGGGGCGATCAGCCCCAGCATTTT.